This T cell receptor beta chain was retrieved from a study of a mutant IDH1 vaccine in newly diagnosed glioma. Across the study: Patients under treatment included around 60% males and approximately 38% females and had a mean age of approximately 44 years.

Time point given: week 47, end of study. In the vaccine, a single dose held 300 ug of the mutant IDH1 20-mer peptide, along with topical imiquimod. The donors had new WHO grade 3 or 4 astrocytomas; these were IDH1-mutant and ATRX-lost. The V and J ends lost 10 bases and 6 bases, in that order; junction bases with no gene match: 11. Looked up from germline, CDR1 is MNHNY and CDR2 is SVGAGI (reference sequence). The CDR3 is 13 amino acids. Measured with immunoSEQ multiplex PCR; TCRdb has only the in-frame clones, and not every one. Among some 50,000 clones listed, approximately 84% were seen once. On this clone itself: The antigen is not known.

The J gene is TRBJ1-2, the V gene TRBV6-6, with 7 bases aligning to TRBD1. The sequence was obtained from a woman in her 30s with glioma. Some clones in this sample may be carry-over from other donors' samples. The source was PBMCs, collected from a glioma patient whose treatment included an IDH1 peptide vaccine. The DNA of the CDR3 is TGTGCCACCCGCCCTGAGGGGGCAGATGGCTACACCTTC. Protein: CATRPEGADGYTF.